These T cell receptor beta chains were read from a single sample in a study of cytomegalovirus exposure and HLA in healthy donors. Clones were read by immunoSEQ multiplex PCR, and TCRdb kept only the in-frame ones, dropping some. Of approximately 110,000 clones in the sample, around two thirds were seen once. The source material was PBMCs. These receptors all come from a middle-aged woman in good health and CMV-seropositive. CDR3s include the opening cysteine and the closing phenylalanine or tryptophan. The D gene is left open where the match is weak. Size is omitted from some rows. Given values are once, few, many or a class for expanded clones.

j_gene	v_gene	d_gene	abundance	len	CDR3nt	CDR3aa
TRBJ1-5	TRBV18	-	-	13	TGTGCCAGCTCAGTAAATAGCAATCAGCCCCAGCATTTT	CASSVNSNQPQHF
TRBJ1-4	TRBV4-3	TRBD1	-	17	TGCGCCAGCAGCCGCAAACCACTGGGACAGGGTAATGAAAAACTGTTTTTT	CASSRKPLGQGNEKLFF
TRBJ2-5	TRBV9	-	-	14	TGTGCCAGCAGCGTAGGGGCAGCCCAAGAGACCCAGTACTTC	CASSVGAAQETQYF
TRBJ1-1	TRBV4-2	TRBD1	-	16	TGTGCCAGCAGCCAACCACGGACAGGGACTCACACTGAAGCTTTCTTT	CASSQPRTGTHTEAFF
TRBJ2-7	TRBV7-7	TRBD2	-	13	TGTGCTAGATCGGGGCGGGGGGGCTCTGAGCAGTACTTC	CARSGRGGSEQYF
TRBJ1-6	TRBV10-3	-	-	12	TGTGCCATCAGGAGTGGGAGTTCACCCCTCCACTTT	CAIRSGSSPLHF
TRBJ1-1	TRBV5-6	TRBD1	-	16	TGTGCCAGCAGCTTGGTTAGAGGGACAGTCCCCCCTGAAGCTTTCTTT	CASSLVRGTVPPEAFF
TRBJ1-2	TRBV7-9	-	-	13	TGTGCCAGCAGGCCAGGGGCAGGTCGGGGCTACACCTTC	CASRPGAGRGYTF
TRBJ1-5	TRBV6-6	-	-	15	TGTGCCAGCAGTTACTGGGGAGATAGCAATCAGCCCCAGCATTTT	CASSYWGDSNQPQHF
TRBJ2-5	TRBV11-2	-	-	13	TGTGCCAGCAGCTCCTCAGGGCAGGAGACCCAGTACTTC	CASSSSGQETQYF
TRBJ2-5	TRBV5-1	-	-	15	TGCGCCAGCAGCTTGGCCCCAGGGGTTGGGGAGACCCAGTACTTC	CASSLAPGVGETQYF
TRBJ1-1	TRBV6-1	TRBD1	-	13	TGTGCCAGCAGATTGGACAGGGTTGGAGAAGCTTTCTTT	CASRLDRVGEAFF
TRBJ2-1	TRBV6-6	-	once	13	TGTGCCAGCGGGAGGGGGGGCCCCAATGAGCAGTTCTTC	CASGRGGPNEQFF
TRBJ2-3	TRBV19	TRBD1	-	14	TGTGCCAGTAGTACGCTACAGGGGGCAAATACGCAGTATTTT	CASSTLQGANTQYF
TRBJ1-6	TRBV6-1	TRBD1	-	19	TGTGCCAGCAGTGCCGGGACAGGACATCAAGGGGGGTGGGATTCACCCCTCCACTTT	CASSAGTGHQGGWDSPLHF